Sequencing of this T cell receptor (beta chain) was carried out in a study of T cell responses to AZD1222 COVID-19 vaccine. The study's findings and limits: Donors were chiefly white British, with a greater number of females, and clonal diversity was perhaps underestimated. Vaccine-related CD4 TCRs covered spike, predominating at 160-218 and 743-854. Reportedly, nearly half of unique spike TCRs recognized epitopes outside B.1.351/B.1.1.7 mutations.

V was pared by 5 bases and J by 3 bases, with 10 bases between. Germline values: CDR1 MDHEN, CDR2 SYDVKM. CDR3 length equals 13 residues. TCRdb's copy holds only in-frame clones and misses some; the assay was immunoSEQ multiplex PCR. The table has around 140,000 clones, about 92% seen once. As for this clone: Its target is not known.

This clonotype was sampled from an adult who had recovered from COVID-19. The V gene is TRBV28, the J gene TRBJ1-2, with D perhaps matching TRBD1 (5 bases). The sample consisted of peripheral blood, taken after recovery from COVID-19. The CDR3 protein is CASSVGRDYGYTF. The CDR3 DNA sequence: TGTGCCAGCAGTGTGGGCAGGGACTATGGCTACACCTTC.